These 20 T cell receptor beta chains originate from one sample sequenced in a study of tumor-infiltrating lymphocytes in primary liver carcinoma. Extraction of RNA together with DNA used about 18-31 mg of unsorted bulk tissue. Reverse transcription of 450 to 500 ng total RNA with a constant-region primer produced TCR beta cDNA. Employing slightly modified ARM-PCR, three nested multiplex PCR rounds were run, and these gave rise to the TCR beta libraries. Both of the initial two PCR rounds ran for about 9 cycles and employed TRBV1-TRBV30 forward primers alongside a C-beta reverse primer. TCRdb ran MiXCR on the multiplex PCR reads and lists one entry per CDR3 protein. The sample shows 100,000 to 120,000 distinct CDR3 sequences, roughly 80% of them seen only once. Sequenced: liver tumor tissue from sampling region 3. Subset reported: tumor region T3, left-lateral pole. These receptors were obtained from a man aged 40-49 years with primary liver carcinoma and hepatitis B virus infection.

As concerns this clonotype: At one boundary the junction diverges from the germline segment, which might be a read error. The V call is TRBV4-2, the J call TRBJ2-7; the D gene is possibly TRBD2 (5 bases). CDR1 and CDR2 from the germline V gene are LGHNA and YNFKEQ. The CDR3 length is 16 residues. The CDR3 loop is CAISQDRAGGYYEQYF. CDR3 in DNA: TGTGCCATCAGCCAAGATAGGGCTGGCGGGTACTACGAGCAGTACTTC.

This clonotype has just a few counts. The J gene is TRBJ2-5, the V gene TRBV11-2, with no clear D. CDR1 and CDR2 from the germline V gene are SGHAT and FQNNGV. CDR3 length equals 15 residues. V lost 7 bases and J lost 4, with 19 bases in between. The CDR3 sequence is CASNPVGLVPETQYF. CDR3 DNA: TGTGCCAGCAACCCTGTCGGCCTAGTCCCAGAGACCCAGTACTTC.

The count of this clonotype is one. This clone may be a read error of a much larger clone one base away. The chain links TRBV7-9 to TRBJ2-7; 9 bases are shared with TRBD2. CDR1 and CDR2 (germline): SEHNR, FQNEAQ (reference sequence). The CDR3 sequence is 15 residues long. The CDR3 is CASNLGLARDYEQYF. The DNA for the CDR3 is TGTGCCAGCAACTTAGGACTAGCGCGAGACTACGAGCAGTACTTC.

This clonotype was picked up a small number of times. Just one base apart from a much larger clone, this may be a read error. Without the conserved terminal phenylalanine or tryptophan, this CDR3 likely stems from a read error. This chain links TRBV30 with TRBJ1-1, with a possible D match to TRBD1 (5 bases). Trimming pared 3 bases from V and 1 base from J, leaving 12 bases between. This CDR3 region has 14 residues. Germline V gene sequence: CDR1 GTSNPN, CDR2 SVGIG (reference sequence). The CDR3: CAWSVLGANTEAFL. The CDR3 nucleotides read TGTGCCTGGAGCGTTCTTGGGGCGAACACTGAAGCTTTCTTA.

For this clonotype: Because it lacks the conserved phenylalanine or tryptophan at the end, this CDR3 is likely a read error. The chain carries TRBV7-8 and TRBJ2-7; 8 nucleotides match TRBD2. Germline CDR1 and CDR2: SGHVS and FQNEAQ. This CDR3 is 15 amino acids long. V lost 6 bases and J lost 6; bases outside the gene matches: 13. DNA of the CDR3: TGTGCCAGCAGTGTAACTAGCGGAGCTAGGTCCGAGCAGTACTTG. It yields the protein CASSVTSGARSEQYL.

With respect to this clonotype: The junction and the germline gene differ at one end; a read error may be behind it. Here the CDR3 DNA reads TGCGCCAACAGTGCCAATCTTGACACTGGGGCCAACGTCCTGACTTTC. It is translated as CANSANLDTGANVLTF. The chain employs TRBV10-2 and TRBJ2-6; D gene unclear. Germline CDR1 reads WSHSY; CDR2 reads SAAADI. The CDR3 is 16 amino acids.

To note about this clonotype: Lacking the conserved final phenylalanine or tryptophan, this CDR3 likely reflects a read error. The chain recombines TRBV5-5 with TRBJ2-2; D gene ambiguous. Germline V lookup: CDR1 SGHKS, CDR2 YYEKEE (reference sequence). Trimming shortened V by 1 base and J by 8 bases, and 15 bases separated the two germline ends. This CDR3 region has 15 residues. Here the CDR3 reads CASSLKDSARGELFY. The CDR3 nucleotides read TGTGCCAGCAGCTTGAAAGACTCAGCTAGGGGGGAGCTGTTTTAT.

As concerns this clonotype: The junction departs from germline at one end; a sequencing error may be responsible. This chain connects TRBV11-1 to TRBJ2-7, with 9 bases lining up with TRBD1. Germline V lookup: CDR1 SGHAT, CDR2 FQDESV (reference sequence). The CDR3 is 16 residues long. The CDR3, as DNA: TGTGCTAGCAGCTCTGGTCCGGGACAGGGTTCCTACGAGCGGTATTTC. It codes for CASSSGPGQGSYERYF.

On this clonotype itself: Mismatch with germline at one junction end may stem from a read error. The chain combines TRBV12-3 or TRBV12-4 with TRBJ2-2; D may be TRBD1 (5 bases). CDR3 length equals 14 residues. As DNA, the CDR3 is TGTGCCAGCATGGAGACAGCGAACACCTGGGAACTGTTTTTT. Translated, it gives CASMETANTWELFF.

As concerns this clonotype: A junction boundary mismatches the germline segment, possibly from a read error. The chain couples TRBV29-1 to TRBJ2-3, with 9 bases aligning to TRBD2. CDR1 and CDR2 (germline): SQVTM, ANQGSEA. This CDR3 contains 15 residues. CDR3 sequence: CSVSGTSSRGDTQYF. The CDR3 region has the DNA TGCAGCGTCTCCGGGACTAGCAGTCGGGGAGATACACAGTATTTT.

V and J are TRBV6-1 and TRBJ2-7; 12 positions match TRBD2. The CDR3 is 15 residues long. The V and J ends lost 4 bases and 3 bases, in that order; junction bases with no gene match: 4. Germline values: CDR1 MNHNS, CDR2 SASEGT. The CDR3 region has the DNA TGTGCCAGCAGTGCTACGACTAGCGGGAGCTACGAGCAGTACTTC. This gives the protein CASSATTSGSYEQYF.

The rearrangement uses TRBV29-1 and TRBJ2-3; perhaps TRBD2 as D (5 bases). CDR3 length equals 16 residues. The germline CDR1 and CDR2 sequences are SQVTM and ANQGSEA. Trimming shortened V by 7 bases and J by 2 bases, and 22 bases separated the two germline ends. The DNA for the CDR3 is TGCAGCGATGAGGGTGAGGAGCACCCGTTCACAGATACGCAGTATTTT. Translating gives CSDEGEEHPFTDTQYF.

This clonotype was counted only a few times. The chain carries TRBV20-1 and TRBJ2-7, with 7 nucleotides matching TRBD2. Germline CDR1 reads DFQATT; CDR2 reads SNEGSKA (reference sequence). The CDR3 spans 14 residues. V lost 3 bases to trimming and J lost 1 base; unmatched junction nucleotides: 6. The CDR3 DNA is TGCAGTGCTAGGCCTCGCGGGAGATCCTACGAGCAGTACTTC. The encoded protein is CSARPRGRSYEQYF.

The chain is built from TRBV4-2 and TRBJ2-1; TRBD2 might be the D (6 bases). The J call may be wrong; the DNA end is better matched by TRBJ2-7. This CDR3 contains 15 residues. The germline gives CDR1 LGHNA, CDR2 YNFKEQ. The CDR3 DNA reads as TGTGCCAGCAGCCAAGATTGGACTACTGGCTGTGAGCAGTACTTC. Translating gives CASSQDWTTGCEQYF.

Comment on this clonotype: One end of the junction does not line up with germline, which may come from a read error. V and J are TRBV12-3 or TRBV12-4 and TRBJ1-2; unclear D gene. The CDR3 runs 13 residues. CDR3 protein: CTSSAERNYSYTF. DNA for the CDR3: TGTACCAGCAGTGCTGAAAGGAACTATAGCTACACCTTC.

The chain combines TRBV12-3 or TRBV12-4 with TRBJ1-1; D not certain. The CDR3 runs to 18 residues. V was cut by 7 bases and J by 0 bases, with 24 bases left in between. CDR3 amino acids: CASTQTGPPAWVNTEAFF. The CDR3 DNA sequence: TGTGCCAGCACCCAAACCGGGCCCCCGGCGTGGGTGAACACTGAAGCTTTCTTT.

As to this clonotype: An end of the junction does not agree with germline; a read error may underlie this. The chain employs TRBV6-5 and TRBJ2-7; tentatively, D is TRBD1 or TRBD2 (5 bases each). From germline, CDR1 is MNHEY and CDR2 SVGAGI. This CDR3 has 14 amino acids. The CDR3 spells CASIYGTSSYEQYF. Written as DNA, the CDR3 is TGTGCCAGCATTTACGGGACCAGCTCCTACGAACAGTACTTC.

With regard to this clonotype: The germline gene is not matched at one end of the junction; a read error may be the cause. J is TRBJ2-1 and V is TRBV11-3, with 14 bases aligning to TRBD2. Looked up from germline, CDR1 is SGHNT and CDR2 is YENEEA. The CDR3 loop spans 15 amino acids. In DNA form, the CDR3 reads TGTGCCAGCAGCTTAAGACTAGCGGGAGGGGCTGAGCAGTTATTT. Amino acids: CASSLRLAGGAEQLF.

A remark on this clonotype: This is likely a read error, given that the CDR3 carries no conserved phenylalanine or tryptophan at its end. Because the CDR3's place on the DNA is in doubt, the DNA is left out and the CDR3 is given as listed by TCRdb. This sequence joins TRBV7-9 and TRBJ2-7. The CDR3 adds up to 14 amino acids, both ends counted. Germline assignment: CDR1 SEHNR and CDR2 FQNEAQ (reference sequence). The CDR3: CASSHWNRNYELYI.

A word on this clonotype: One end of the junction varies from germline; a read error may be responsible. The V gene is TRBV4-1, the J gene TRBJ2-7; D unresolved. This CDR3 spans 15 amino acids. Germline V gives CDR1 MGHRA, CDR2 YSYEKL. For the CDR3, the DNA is TGCGACAGCAGTCGACCCGATTCCCTCTCCTACGAGCAGTACTTC. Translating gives CDSSRPDSLSYEQYF.